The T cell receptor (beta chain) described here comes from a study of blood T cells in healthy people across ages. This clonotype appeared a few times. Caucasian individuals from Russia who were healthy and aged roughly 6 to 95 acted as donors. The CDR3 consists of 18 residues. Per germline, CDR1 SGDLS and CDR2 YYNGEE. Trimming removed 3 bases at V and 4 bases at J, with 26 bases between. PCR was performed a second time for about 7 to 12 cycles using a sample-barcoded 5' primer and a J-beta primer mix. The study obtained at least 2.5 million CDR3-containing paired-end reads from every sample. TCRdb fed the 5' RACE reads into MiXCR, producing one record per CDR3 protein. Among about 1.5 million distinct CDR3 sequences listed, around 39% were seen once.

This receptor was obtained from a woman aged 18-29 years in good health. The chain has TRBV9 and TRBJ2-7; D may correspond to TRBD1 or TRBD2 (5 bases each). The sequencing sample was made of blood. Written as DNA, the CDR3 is TGTGCCAGCAGCGCTAGGGGAGACTACGACGCACGAAAATACGAGCAGTACTTC. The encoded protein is CASSARGDYDARKYEQYF. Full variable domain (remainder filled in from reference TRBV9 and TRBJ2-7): DSGVTQTPKHLITATGQRVTLRCSPRSGDLSVYWYQQSLDQGLQFLIQYYNGEERAKGNILERFSAQQFPDLHSELNLSSLELGDSALYFCASSARGDYDARKYEQYFGPGTRLTVT.